The source of this T cell receptor (beta chain) is a study of CD4 T cells in relation to SARS-CoV-2 and coronaviruses. Study results and caveats: Crossreactivity was assessed only for spike protein, not other viral proteins.

Unexposed donor CD4+ T cells date from about 2011-2018, before the COVID-19 pandemic. A remark on this clone: Its antigen remains unknown.

Sequenced by immunoSEQ multiplex PCR; TCRdb stores in-frame clones only, minus some. Among about 68,000 clones listed, roughly 93% were seen once. With 6 bases clipped from V and 3 bases from J, the junction kept 5 bases outside the gene matches. CDR3 length: 13 residues. Germline loops: CDR1 MNHEY, CDR2 SVGAGI. The chain links TRBV6-5 to TRBJ2-7, with TRBD1 matching 7 bases. The TCR was taken from a human donor in good health. The specimen sequenced was naive CD4+ T cells from PBMCs. Subset indicated: naive CD4+ T cells isolated by negative enrichment. The CDR3 reads CASRGQNGYEQYF. The CDR3 DNA reads TGTGCCAGCAGGGGACAGAACGGCTACGAGCAGTACTTC.